Presented here are 27 T cell receptor beta chains from one specimen sequenced in a study of blood T cell repertoires in COVID-19. Sequencing was performed with immunoSEQ multiplex PCR; in TCRdb, only in-frame clones are kept and a portion is missing. The sample lists approximately 300,000 clones; around 83% were seen once. Sequenced: peripheral blood. Receptors were obtained from a woman aged 45-65 years with acute or convalescent COVID-19.

The J gene is TRBJ2-2, the V gene TRBV5-5; D perhaps matches TRBD1 (6 bases). CDR3 length equals 15 residues. The V end was cut by 4 bases, the J end by 2 bases, with 12 bases between. Looked up from germline, CDR1 is SGHKS and CDR2 is YYEKEE (reference sequence). The CDR3 here is CASSPGQFNTGELFF. Written as DNA, the CDR3 is TGTGCCAGCAGCCCAGGACAGTTTAACACCGGGGAGCTGTTTTTT.

V and J are TRBV28 and TRBJ1-4, with D tentatively TRBD1 (6 bases). The CDR3 runs 12 residues. From germline, CDR1 is MDHEN and CDR2 SYDVKM. The V and J ends lost 8 bases and 8 bases respectively, with 12 bases between them. For the CDR3, the DNA is TGTGCCAGCGTACAGGGAAGCGAAAAACTGTTTTTT. It specifies CASVQGSEKLFF.

The rearrangement joins TRBV2 to TRBJ2-1; D gene ambiguous. Trimming shortened V by 4 bases and J by 4 bases, and 11 bases separated the two germline ends. Germline assignment: CDR1 SNHLY and CDR2 FYNNEI. The CDR3 totals 14 residues. The CDR3 bases are TGTGCCAGCAGTGCTAGGAGCGTGTACAATGAGCAGTTCTTC. Residues: CASSARSVYNEQFF.

The chain recombines TRBV27 with TRBJ2-7; 12 bases align to TRBD1. Germline V gene lookup returns CDR1 MNHEY and CDR2 SMNVEV (reference sequence). V gave up 6 bases and J gave up 2 bases; unmatched junction bases: 8. This CDR3 comprises 16 residues. The CDR3 sequence is CASRIGGQGAAYEQYF. CDR3 DNA sequence: TGTGCCAGCAGAATAGGGGGACAGGGGGCCGCCTACGAGCAGTACTTC.

The chain joins TRBV5-6 to TRBJ1-4; 11 bases align to TRBD1. V lost 3 bases and J lost 8; bases outside the gene matches: 12. Per the germline V gene, CDR1 is SGHDT and CDR2 is YYEEEE. The CDR3 is made up of 17 amino acids. DNA of the CDR3: TGTGCCAGCAGCTCCCTAGGGGCGGGACAGGGGGTCGAAAAACTGTTTTTT. Translation gives CASSSLGAGQGVEKLFF.

V gene TRBV10-3 combines with J gene TRBJ1-1, with TRBD1 as a possible D gene (5 bases). Trimming left V 3 bases short and J 3 bases short, with 11 bases between. Germline V lookup: CDR1 ENHRY, CDR2 SYGVKD. This CDR3 has 14 residues. Here the CDR3 DNA reads TGTGCCATCAGTGAAGGCGGGGGTTACACTGAAGCTTTCTTT. Protein: CAISEGGGYTEAFF.

This chain connects TRBV4-2 to TRBJ2-3; 7 bases are shared with TRBD2. The CDR3 consists of 15 residues. J gave up 5 bases and V 1 base, and 6 bases lay outside the gene matches. Germline CDR1 reads LGHNA; CDR2 reads YNFKEQ. In DNA, the CDR3 is TGTGCCAGCAGCCAAGTGGGGCGGGAGATAGATACGCAGTATTTT. Protein sequence: CASSQVGREIDTQYF.

The chain employs TRBV10-2 and TRBJ1-2; TRBD1 aligns across 7 bases. V was clipped by 6 bases and J by 5 bases; unmatched bases: 9. Germline CDR1 WSHSY, CDR2 SAAADI. CDR3 length: 14 residues. The CDR3 DNA follows: TGCGCCAGCAGGGAGACAGGGTCCCCATATGGCTACACCTTC. Amino acid sequence: CASRETGSPYGYTF.

Points on this clone: An end of the junction does not agree with germline; a read error may underlie this. CDR3 coding DNA: TGCGCCAGCAGCAAAGACAGGGGGCTCGGCTCTGGGGCCAACGTCCTGACTTTC. This codes for CASSKDRGLGSGANVLTF. The chain uses TRBV4-1 and TRBJ2-6; TRBD1 agrees at 10 bases. CDR3 size: 18 residues. CDR1 is MGHRA, CDR2 YSYEKL, per germline.

The gene calls are TRBV3-1 (or the pseudogene TRBV3-2) and TRBJ2-1, with D possibly TRBD2 on 6 matching bases. Trimming took off 2 bases at V and 11 bases at J, with 16 bases between the two ends. Germline CDR1 LGHDT, CDR2 YNNKEL (reference sequence). CDR3 size: 14 residues. CDR3 sequence reads: CASSQRESRTKQFF. The CDR3 DNA sequence: TGTGCCAGCAGCCAACGGGAGAGCCGAACAAAGCAGTTCTTC.

The chain uses TRBV20-1 and TRBJ2-5; 10 positions match TRBD1. The CDR3 has 16 amino acids. The trim removed 3 bases at V and 5 bases at J, leaving 12 bases unmatched. Germline V gives CDR1 DFQATT, CDR2 SNEGSKA (reference sequence). CDR3 sequence: CSASRDRGSKRETQYF. CDR3 nucleotide sequence: TGCAGTGCTAGTAGGGACAGGGGCTCCAAGAGGGAGACCCAGTACTTC.

The V gene is TRBV5-1, the J gene TRBJ2-5, with D tentatively TRBD1 (6 bases). The CDR3 is 15 amino acids. The germline V gene has CDR1 SGHRS and CDR2 YFSETQ. V lost 5 bases, J lost 5 bases, and 19 bases lay in between. The CDR3 coding sequence is TGCGCCAGCAGTTTCCCACCGGGACAAGGGGAGACCCAGTACTTC. Translation: CASSFPPGQGETQYF.

The V call is TRBV4-2, the J call TRBJ1-4; a possible D gene is TRBD1 (6 bases). The CDR3 consists of 16 residues. Germline V gives CDR1 LGHNA, CDR2 YNFKEQ. V was shortened by 1 base and J by 0 bases, with 9 bases between the two germline ends. The chain's CDR3 is CASSQVEGATNEKLFF. As DNA, the CDR3 is TGTGCCAGCAGCCAAGTTGAGGGGGCAACTAATGAAAAACTGTTTTTT.

This chain joins TRBV10-3 and TRBJ1-1; 8 bases map to TRBD1. In germline, CDR1 is ENHRY, CDR2 SYGVKD. Trimming removed 6 bases from V and 0 bases from J; junction bases left unmatched: 6. CDR3 length: 15 amino acids. CDR3 in amino acids: CAIRGTGQMNTEAFF. Here the CDR3 DNA reads TGTGCCATCAGGGGGACAGGCCAAATGAACACTGAAGCTTTCTTT.

The chain employs TRBV5-1 and TRBJ2-1, with 9 bases fitting TRBD2. Germline CDR1 and CDR2: SGHRS and YFSETQ. Unmatched junction bases numbered 16, after V lost 4 bases and J lost 5 bases. The CDR3 runs to 18 residues. CDR3 sequence (DNA): TGCGCCAGCAGCCCCCTCCCGGGGAGCGGGGGGTTGAACAATGAGCAGTTCTTC. Protein product: CASSPLPGSGGLNNEQFF. Together with reference TRBV5-1 and TRBJ2-1, the CDR3 gives the full variable domain: KAGVTQTPRYLIKTRGQQVTLSCSPISGHRSVSWYQQTPGQGLQFLFEYFSETQRNKGNFPGRFSGRQFSNSRSEMNVSTLELGDSALYLCASSPLPGSGGLNNEQFFGPGTRLTVL.

The rearrangement uses TRBV3-1 (or the pseudogene TRBV3-2) and TRBJ1-1, with no clear D. Trimming stripped 2 bases from V and 3 bases from J, with 10 bases between. The CDR3 consists of 14 residues. CDR1 and CDR2 (germline): LGHDT, YNNKEL (reference sequence). The CDR3, as DNA: TGTGCCAGCAGCCAAACTCCGGACTACACTGAAGCTTTCTTT. Translated, it gives CASSQTPDYTEAFF.

The sample holds a few counts of this clone. V gene TRBV12-5 combines with J gene TRBJ2-1, with 8 bases aligning to TRBD2. The CDR3 spans 16 residues. Unmatched junction bases numbered 14, after V lost 7 bases and J lost 6 bases. CDR1 and CDR2 from the germline V gene are LGHNT and FRNRAP. As DNA, the CDR3 is TGTGCTAGTGCCCCGGGAGGGACCGCCAATGTCAATGAGCAGTTCTTC. Translated, it gives CASAPGGTANVNEQFF.

The sample holds a few counts of this clone. This chain links TRBV4-1 with TRBJ1-6; D is uncertain. Trimming left V 0 bases short and J 11 bases short, with 8 bases between. CDR1 and CDR2 from the germline V gene are MGHRA and YSYEKL. This CDR3 has 13 residues. CDR3 DNA: TGCGCCAGCAGCCAAGATCGCACAACACCCCTCCACTTT. It encodes CASSQDRTTPLHF.

The genes are TRBV24-1 and TRBJ1-1, with D perhaps matching TRBD1 (6 bases). Between the trimmed V and J ends, which lost 10 bases and 1 base, there was a span of 9 bases. Per germline, CDR1 KGHDR and CDR2 SFDVKD. This CDR3 has 12 residues. The CDR3 coding sequence is TGTGCCACTCAGGGGAAGAACACTGAAGCTTTCTTT. It specifies CATQGKNTEAFF.

CDR3 sequence (DNA): TGTGCCAGCAGCTTAGGAGGCATTCAGTACTTC. Translating it yields CASSLGGIQYF. The V call is TRBV7-9, the J call TRBJ2-4; D call uncertain. Germline lookup yields CDR1 SEHNR and CDR2 FQNEAQ (reference sequence). Trimming stripped 1 base from V and 9 bases from J, with 4 bases between. CDR3 size: 11 residues.

V is TRBV27 and J is TRBJ2-7; 7 nucleotides agree with TRBD1. CDR1 and CDR2 (germline): MNHEY, SMNVEV (reference sequence). V shed 2 bases and J 7 bases; nucleotides not matched to a gene: 5. The CDR3 is 13 residues long. The CDR3 spells CASSLTGEREQYF. CDR3 DNA: TGTGCCAGCAGTTTAACAGGGGAAAGAGAGCAGTACTTC.

The chain employs TRBV14 and TRBJ1-2; the D is unclear. Germline V lookup: CDR1 SGHDN, CDR2 FVKESK. Trimming cost V 4 bases and J 8 bases, with 14 bases left between them. The CDR3 is 13 residues long. In DNA form, the CDR3 reads TGTGCCAGCAGCCCTACGGGGTCGGGAGGCTACACCTTC. Amino acid sequence: CASSPTGSGGYTF.

This clone was seen only a few times. CDR3 sequence: CASSLGGGRAFF. In DNA form, the CDR3 reads TGTGCCAGCAGTTTAGGGGGGGGTAGAGCTTTCTTT. This chain uses TRBV12-3 or TRBV12-4 with TRBJ1-1; perhaps TRBD1 as D (5 bases). Trimming left V 1 base short and J 10 bases short, with 10 bases between. The CDR3 sequence is 12 residues long.

Written as DNA, the CDR3 is TGTGCCATCAGGACAGGGGGTGAGGCTGAAGCTTTCTTT. Residues: CAIRTGGEAEAFF. The chain joins TRBV10-3 to TRBJ1-1; TRBD1 agrees at 9 bases. The CDR3 is 13 amino acids. The V gene's germline CDR1 is ENHRY and CDR2 SYGVKD. Germline trimming cut 6 bases from V and 6 bases from J; bases unmatched to any gene: 5.

The rearrangement joins TRBV19 to TRBJ1-5; a weak D match, TRBD1 (6 bases). The CDR3 consists of 20 residues. Trimming cost V 0 bases and J 0 bases, with 21 bases left between them. Germline values: CDR1 LNHDA, CDR2 SQIVND (reference sequence). The CDR3 spells CASSIEARGGQFYSNQPQHF. CDR3 nucleotides: TGTGCCAGTAGTATAGAGGCAAGGGGCGGACAGTTTTATAGCAATCAGCCCCAGCATTTT.

The rearrangement links TRBV9 to TRBJ1-3, with 7 positions matching TRBD1. The CDR3 consists of 15 residues. Germline CDR1 is SGDLS and CDR2 is YYNGEE. V shed 0 bases, J shed 0 bases, and the junction held 0 bases outside the gene matches. CDR3 region: CASSVGQGSGNTIYF. CDR3 nucleotides: TGTGCCAGCAGCGTAGGACAGGGCTCTGGAAACACCATATATTTT.

The gene calls are TRBV5-4 and TRBJ1-6; perhaps TRBD1 as D (6 bases). The CDR3 sequence is 14 residues long. Trimming took off 0 bases at V and 9 bases at J, with 10 bases between the two ends. CDR1 and CDR2 (germline): SGHNT, YYREEE (reference sequence). CDR3 DNA sequence: TGTGCCAGCAGCTTGGACAGGGCCCGTTCACCCCTCCACTTT. Its translation: CASSLDRARSPLHF.